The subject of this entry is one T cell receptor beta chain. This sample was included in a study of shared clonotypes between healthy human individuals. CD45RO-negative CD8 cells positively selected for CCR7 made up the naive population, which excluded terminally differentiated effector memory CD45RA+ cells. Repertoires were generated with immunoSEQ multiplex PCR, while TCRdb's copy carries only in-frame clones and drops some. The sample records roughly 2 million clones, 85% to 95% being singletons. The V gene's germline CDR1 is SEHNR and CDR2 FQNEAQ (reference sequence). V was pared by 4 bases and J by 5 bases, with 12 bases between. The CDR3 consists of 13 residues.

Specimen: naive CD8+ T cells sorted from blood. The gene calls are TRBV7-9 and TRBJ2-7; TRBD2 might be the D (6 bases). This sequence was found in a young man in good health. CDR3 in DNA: TGTGCCAGCAGCTCGTTGGGAGGCCACGAGCAGTACTTC. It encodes CASSSLGGHEQYF.